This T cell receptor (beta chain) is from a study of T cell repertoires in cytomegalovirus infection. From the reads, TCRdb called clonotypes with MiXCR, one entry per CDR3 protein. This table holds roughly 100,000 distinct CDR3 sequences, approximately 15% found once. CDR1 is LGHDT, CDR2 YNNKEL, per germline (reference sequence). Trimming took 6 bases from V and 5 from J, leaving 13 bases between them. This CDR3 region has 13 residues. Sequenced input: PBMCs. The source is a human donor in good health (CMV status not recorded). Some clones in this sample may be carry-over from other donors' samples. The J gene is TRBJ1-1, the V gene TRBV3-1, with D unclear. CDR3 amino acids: CASRMRRDTEAFF. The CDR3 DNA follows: TGTGCCAGCAGAATGCGAAGGGATACTGAAGCTTTCTTT.